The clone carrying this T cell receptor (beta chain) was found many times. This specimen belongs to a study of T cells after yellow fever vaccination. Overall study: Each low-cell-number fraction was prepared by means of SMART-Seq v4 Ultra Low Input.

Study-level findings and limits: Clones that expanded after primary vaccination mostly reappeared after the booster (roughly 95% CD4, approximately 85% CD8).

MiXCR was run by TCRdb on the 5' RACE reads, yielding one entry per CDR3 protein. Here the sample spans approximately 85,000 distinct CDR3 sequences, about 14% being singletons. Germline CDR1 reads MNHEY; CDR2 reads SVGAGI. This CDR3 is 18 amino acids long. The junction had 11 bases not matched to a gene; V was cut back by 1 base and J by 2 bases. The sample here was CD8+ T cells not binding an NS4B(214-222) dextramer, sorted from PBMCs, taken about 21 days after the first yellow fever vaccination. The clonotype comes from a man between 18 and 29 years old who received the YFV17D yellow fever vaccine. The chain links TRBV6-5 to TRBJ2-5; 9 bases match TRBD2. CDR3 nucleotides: TGTGCCAGCAGTTACTTCCGGCCAGCGGGGGGCCCTCAAGAGACCCAGTACTTC. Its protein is CASSYFRPAGGPQETQYF.